This TCR beta chain was sequenced during a study of multiple sclerosis patients with progressive multifocal leukoencephalopathy. Study-wide findings and caveats: At PML onset, no shared TRBV or TRBJ gene usage was seen. Lower normalized Shannon entropy suggested reduced TRB diversity in most PML patients.

In the case of this clone: Its antigen is as yet unknown.

Synthetic inline TR CDR3 controls covering all V-J pairings were spiked into each PCR. TCRdb's table, derived via immunoSEQ multiplex PCR, lists solely in-frame clones and lacks some. The profile shows 25,000 to 35,000 clones, more than 85% of them singletons. Specified time point: time of PML onset. Detection of JC virus DNA in cerebrospinal fluid confirmed PML diagnosed from clinical and MRI findings. This CDR3 has 14 residues. With 4 bases clipped from V and 2 bases from J, the junction kept 1 base outside the gene matches. CDR1 and CDR2 (germline): LGHNA, YSLEER. This TCR came from a human donor with progressive multifocal leukoencephalopathy. Material: PBMCs, obtained from a patient treated with natalizumab. The chain uses TRBV4-3 and TRBJ1-2; TRBD1 matches 10 bases. CDR3 coding DNA: TGCGCCAGCAGCCGGGGACAGGGGAACTATGGCTACACCTTC. Encoded protein: CASSRGQGNYGYTF.